The rows below give T cell receptor beta chains drawn from one sample of a study of blood T cell repertoires in COVID-19. TCRdb's copy holds only in-frame clones and misses some; the assay was immunoSEQ multiplex PCR. The repertoire consists of 110,000 to 150,000 clones, with 85% to 90% occurring once and the leading ten covering about 10%. The sequencing sample was made of peripheral blood. These TCRs come from a man aged 50 to 59 with active or convalescent COVID-19. Each CDR3 is given with its conserved first and last residue. A D gene is named only where the DNA matches it firmly. Not all rows give a size; the values are once, few, many and, for expanded clones, a class.

V	J	D	size	CDR3	DNA
TRBV28	TRBJ2-7	TRBD2	.	CASSATSGRYEQYF	TGTGCCAGCAGTGCGACTAGCGGGAGATACGAGCAGTACTTC
TRBV5-6	TRBJ2-6	.	.	CASSLGGWGANVLTF	TGTGCCAGCAGCTTGGGCGGGTGGGGGGCCAACGTCCTGACTTTC
TRBV19	TRBJ1-1	.	.	CASSSPSQGDEAFF	TGTGCCAGTAGTTCTCCATCACAGGGAGATGAAGCTTTCTTT
TRBV6-2/TRBV6-3	TRBJ2-7	.	.	CASSYKRYEQYF	TGTGCCAGCAGTTACAAGAGGTACGAGCAGTACTTC
TRBV28	TRBJ1-2	.	.	CASSLFGAETNYGYTF	TGTGCCAGCAGTTTATTTGGGGCGGAGACTAACTATGGCTACACCTTC
TRBV10-3	TRBJ1-4	.	.	CAISEPATNEKLFF	TGTGCCATCAGTGAGCCCGCAACTAATGAAAAACTGTTTTTT
TRBV5-1	TRBJ2-3	TRBD2	few	CASSWGTSGDSTDTQYF	TGCGCCAGCAGCTGGGGGACTAGCGGGGATAGCACAGATACGCAGTATTTT
TRBV28	TRBJ2-7	TRBD1	.	CASTTPVGQGFSYEQYF	TGTGCCAGCACCACACCCGTAGGACAGGGGTTTTCCTACGAGCAGTACTTC
TRBV28	TRBJ1-3	.	.	CASSLGSSGNTIYF	TGTGCCAGCAGTTTGGGGAGCTCTGGAAACACCATATATTTT
TRBV19	TRBJ2-2	.	.	CATTTPLGREGNTGELFF	TGTGCCACCACCACACCTCTGGGCAGGGAAGGAAACACCGGGGAGCTGTTTTTT
TRBV9	TRBJ2-1	TRBD2	once	CASSGKRGRSYNEQFF	TGTGCCAGCAGCGGAAAGCGGGGCCGCTCCTACAATGAGCAGTTCTTC
TRBV3-1/TRBV3-2	TRBJ2-1	.	.	CASSQDWGESYNEQFF	TGTGCCAGCAGCCAAGATTGGGGGGAGAGCTACAATGAGCAGTTCTTC
TRBV4-1	TRBJ2-6	TRBD2	.	CASSRKPPAGDSGANVLTF	TGCGCCAGCAGCCGGAAACCCCCAGCGGGGGACTCTGGGGCCAACGTCCTGACTTTC
TRBV29-1	TRBJ1-1	.	.	CSVVLYRVDTEAFF	TGCAGCGTTGTGTTGTACAGGGTAGACACTGAAGCTTTCTTT
TRBV28	TRBJ2-2	TRBD1	.	CASSTGAFGELFF	TGTGCCAGCAGTACAGGGGCCTTCGGGGAGCTGTTTTTT
TRBV19	TRBJ1-5	.	.	CASSGSGGNQPQHF	TGTGCCAGTAGTGGGTCAGGGGGCAATCAGCCCCAGCATTTT
TRBV28	TRBJ2-7	.	.	CASSLRSGQGWAARSYEQYF	TGTGCCAGCAGTCTCAGATCCGGTCAGGGGTGGGCGGCCAGGTCCTACGAGCAGTACTTC
TRBV24-1	TRBJ2-1	TRBD1	.	CATSEGQDRRGNEQFF	TGTGCCACCAGTGAGGGACAGGACCGTCGGGGCAATGAGCAGTTCTTC
TRBV19	TRBJ1-6	TRBD1	.	CASNFLGGQNNSPLHF	TGTGCCAGTAATTTCCTCGGGGGACAGAATAATTCACCCCTCCACTTT
TRBV4-1	TRBJ2-5	TRBD2	.	CASRTSGRKQETQYF	TGCGCCAGCAGGACTAGCGGGAGGAAACAAGAGACCCAGTACTTC
TRBV10-3	TRBJ1-3	.	.	CAITGTGNTIYF	TGTGCCATCACAGGGACTGGAAACACCATATATTTT
TRBV25-1	TRBJ2-1	.	.	CASSVNLLGRGTYNEQFF	TGTGCCAGCAGTGTGAATCTGCTGGGGAGAGGTACGTACAATGAGCAGTTCTTC
TRBV27	TRBJ2-1	TRBD2	.	CASTPGLGGWNEQFF	TGTGCCAGCACCCCGGGACTAGGGGGGTGGAATGAGCAGTTCTTC
TRBV18	TRBJ1-4	TRBD1	.	CASSRGTGDEKLFF	TGTGCCAGCTCACGCGGGACAGGGGATGAAAAACTGTTTTTT
TRBV29-1	TRBJ2-3	TRBD2	.	CSVEGTSGRSYGQATQYF	TGCAGCGTTGAAGGGACTAGCGGGAGATCCTACGGCCAGGCTACGCAGTATTTT
TRBV28	TRBJ2-1	.	.	CASSIATDYNEQFF	TGTGCCAGCAGTATCGCGACTGACTACAATGAGCAGTTCTTC
TRBV11-2	TRBJ2-7	TRBD1	.	CASSFETGGFYEQYF	TGTGCCAGCAGCTTCGAGACAGGGGGATTCTACGAGCAGTACTTC
TRBV9	TRBJ2-1	.	.	CASSVSSTPLYNEQFF	TGTGCCAGCAGCGTATCGAGTACGCCCCTCTACAATGAGCAGTTCTTC
TRBV5-1	TRBJ2-5	TRBD2	few	CASSPSGNTGETQYF	TGCGCCAGCAGCCCTAGCGGGAACACGGGGGAGACCCAGTACTTC
TRBV5-5	TRBJ2-7	TRBD1	.	CASSPLEARGQEQYF	TGTGCCAGCAGCCCGCTCGAGGCGAGGGGGCAGGAGCAGTACTTC
TRBV7-6	TRBJ2-1	.	.	CASSLGVGGYNEQFF	TGTGCCAGCAGCCTCGGTGTGGGGGGTTACAATGAGCAGTTCTTC
TRBV19	TRBJ2-5	TRBD1	.	CASSDRGGETQYF	TGTGCCAGTAGTGACAGGGGCGGAGAGACCCAGTACTTC
TRBV6-4	TRBJ2-3	.	.	CASSEGATDTQYF	TGTGCCAGCAGTGAGGGGGCCACAGATACGCAGTATTTT
TRBV20-1	TRBJ2-7	TRBD1	.	CSASMGTGLQYF	TGCAGTGCTAGTATGGGGACAGGGCTTCAGTACTTC
TRBV6-6	TRBJ2-1	TRBD2	.	CATLTASGSSYNEQFF	TGTGCCACACTCACAGCTAGCGGAAGCTCCTACAATGAGCAGTTCTTC
TRBV18	TRBJ1-1	.	.	CASSLGLAGTEAFF	TGTGCCAGCTCACTAGGACTCGCCGGCACTGAAGCTTTCTTT
TRBV6-5	TRBJ2-7	TRBD1	.	CAARQGAYEQYF	TGTGCCGCACGACAGGGCGCCTACGAGCAGTACTTC
TRBV7-2	TRBJ2-7	TRBD2	.	CASSPTSGYEQYF	TGTGCCAGCAGCCCAACTAGCGGGTACGAGCAGTACTTC
TRBV24-1	TRBJ2-3	.	.	CATSGKRSGADTQYF	TGTGCCACCAGTGGAAAGCGGTCCGGGGCAGATACGCAGTATTTT
TRBV29-1	TRBJ1-5	.	few	CSAGGANSNQPQHF	TGCAGCGCCGGCGGGGCAAATAGCAATCAGCCCCAGCATTTT
TRBV28	TRBJ2-5	TRBD2	.	CASSPRTSGSLETQYF	TGTGCCAGCAGCCCCAGGACTAGCGGGAGCTTAGAGACCCAGTACTTC
TRBV5-1	TRBJ2-7	.	.	CASSWPATGDKGEQYF	TGCGCCAGCAGCTGGCCCGCGACAGGCGATAAAGGCGAGCAGTACTTC
TRBV4-3	TRBJ2-5	TRBD1	.	CASSQGTGSSTETQYF	TGCGCCAGCAGCCAGGGGACAGGATCCTCCACCGAGACCCAGTACTTC
TRBV21-1	TRBJ1-4	.	.	CASSNIGFNRGRVESEKLFF	TGTGCCAGCAGCAATATCGGATTCAACAGGGGGCGAGTGGAGAGCGAAAAACTGTTTTTT
TRBV18	TRBJ1-4	TRBD1	.	CASSPLGQGGNEKLFF	TGTGCCAGCTCACCTCTCGGACAGGGAGGGAATGAAAAACTGTTTTTT
TRBV5-6	TRBJ2-7	.	.	CASSSLDEQYF	TGTGCCAGCAGCTCCCTAGACGAGCAGTACTTC
TRBV4-1	TRBJ2-7	TRBD2	.	CASSQKSGLAGDGSYEQYF	TGCGCCAGCAGCCAAAAATCGGGACTAGCGGGAGATGGGTCCTACGAGCAGTACTTC
TRBV10-3	TRBJ1-2	TRBD1	few	CAISAMGQGEGGYTF	TGTGCCATCAGTGCGATGGGACAGGGGGAAGGTGGCTACACCTTC
TRBV11-1	TRBJ2-7	TRBD1	.	CASSPRAQGAWEQYF	TGTGCCAGCAGCCCTAGGGCGCAGGGGGCGTGGGAGCAGTACTTC
TRBV28	TRBJ2-1	TRBD2	.	CASSVQRGRNEQFF	TGTGCCAGCAGTGTCCAGCGGGGCCGCAATGAGCAGTTCTTC
TRBV5-1	TRBJ2-5	TRBD2	.	CASSLDIGTSGKKTQYF	TGCGCCAGCAGCTTGGATATAGGGACTAGCGGGAAAAAGACCCAGTACTTC
TRBV7-7	TRBJ2-2	.	.	CASSFSTNTGELFF	TGTGCTAGCAGCTTTTCTACCAACACCGGGGAGCTGTTTTTT
TRBV4-1	TRBJ2-2	TRBD1	.	CAPPRPGQGAAGELFF	TGCGCCCCCCCCCGACCGGGACAGGGGGCGGCCGGGGAGCTGTTTTTT